The sequence of this TCR beta chain was determined in a study of beta chain features in type 1 diabetes. The overall study: There was similarity between patients and healthy donors in age, gender and cell yields.

This clone was seen a handful of times. The CDR3 has 15 residues. Germline loops: CDR1 SGHRS, CDR2 YFSETQ. V gave up 4 bases and J gave up 3 bases; unmatched junction bases: 6. Expressed TCRB transcripts were sequenced because the isolated RNA had all been reverse transcribed beforehand. Naive, central memory and regulatory T cell samples averaged about 3.57 million reads. The table came from immunoSEQ multiplex PCR; TCRdb's copy has only in-frame clones and leaves some out. The repertoire holds about 140,000 clones, with approximately 10% as singletons. The specimen was central memory CD4+ T cells from blood. The rearrangement uses TRBV5-1 and TRBJ1-5, with 8 bases identical to TRBD1. This receptor was obtained from a woman between 40 and 50 years old in good health. The CDR3 DNA follows: TGCGCCAGCAGCCTGACAGGGGCTCCCAATCAGCCCCAGCATTTT. Its protein is CASSLTGAPNQPQHF. Together with reference TRBV5-1 and TRBJ1-5, the CDR3 gives the full variable domain: KAGVTQTPRYLIKTRGQQVTLSCSPISGHRSVSWYQQTPGQGLQFLFEYFSETQRNKGNFPGRFSGRQFSNSRSEMNVSTLELGDSALYLCASSLTGAPNQPQHFGDGTRLSIL.